The T cell receptor (beta chain) described here comes from a study of T cells in Graves' hyperthyroidism and ophthalmopathy (dated by TCRdb to about 2019). About the study as a whole: Peripheral blood samples were taken at initial diagnosis, before any treatment was given. Prospective prediction of ophthalmopathy was tested in an independent validation cohort of about 19 hyperthyroidism patients and roughly 16 patients who later progressed to ophthalmopathy. The roughly 100 discovery patients were randomly split 7:3 into training and test sets. The paper reports TCR Vbeta CDR3 sequencing of some 140 peripheral blood samples: approximately 41 ophthalmopathy, roughly 74 hyperthyroidism and approximately 17 progressor patients. After sampling, hyperthyroidism patients received methimazole starting at 30 mg daily, and ophthalmopathy patients received high-dose intravenous methylprednisolone. The study also compared thyroid tissue and blood T-cell repertoires from about 6 Graves' hyperthyroidism patients. TCR V-J signatures able to tell the groups apart were searched for in a discovery cohort of 90 to 100 patients, of whom about 40 had Graves' ophthalmopathy and under 65 had stable Graves' hyperthyroidism. The research as a whole found: A 13 V-J signature model separated ophthalmopathy from stable hyperthyroidism, with 87.88% sensitivity and just under 84% specificity in cross-validation and 80%/75% in testing. Blood samples also contained most of the expanded thyroid clonotypes (frequency above 0.001), which suggests that blood repertoires may reflect thyroid immune responses. In validation, progression to ophthalmopathy was predicted by the model with around 70% sensitivity and 72.22% specificity, a median of approximately 7.1 months before onset. No statistical method was used to fix the sample size in advance, and group allocation was not hidden from the investigators.

At the junction V is shortened by 4 bases and J by 3 bases, with 15 bases in between. From the cysteine through the phenylalanine, the CDR3 covers 15 amino acids. Only the CDR3 part of the read is kept: 45 bases, read in frame from the first base. Concerning this clonotype: It lacks a known antigen. Base qualities are not provided; no much larger clone lies one nucleotide away.

Moderately to severely active disease, a Clinical Activity Score of at least 3, a NOSPECS grade of at least 4, and a duration under 3 months were present in ophthalmopathy patients. Exclusion was applied to patients with uncontrolled infections, other autoimmune diseases, pregnancy or lactation. Diagnoses were established on the basis of clinical symptoms, serum thyroxine and TRAb, thyroid ultrasound, and orbital computed tomography. PBMCs were isolated from approximately 10 ml of fresh peripheral blood by Ficoll-Paque density gradient centrifugation. Total RNA was extracted using Trizol reagent, and RNA quality was assessed on an Agilent 2100 Bioanalyzer. The TCR beta CDR3 regions were amplified from the RNA transcripts. The TCR CDR3 was subjected to a first round of RT-PCR using the HTBI primer set and the Qiagen OneStep RT-PCR kit. Libraries were constructed in a second round of multiplex PCR, after which size selection and purification were performed. Libraries were sequenced paired-end with 100 bp reads on an Illumina HiSeq2000. In the paper's pipeline: SOAPnuke was used to process the raw data, throwing out any read that contained adapters or uncalled bases, had a mean Phred below 15, or lacked an exact constant-primer or identifier match. High-quality paired reads were merged using COPE v1.2.5, and each unique nucleotide sequence was defined as a clonotype. Clonotypes were aligned to IMGT TRBV, TRBD and TRBJ reference segments using MiTCR v1.1. Analysis was restricted to V-J combinations with a frequency above 0.0001, which covered about 99% of repertoires. The TCS score was defined as the ratio of F50 (clonal expansion) to E x V (chaos), calculated using BLOSUM62-based TCRdist between CDR3 peptides within each V-J. Welch's t-statistics and random forest reduced around 550 V-J features to around 14, which were used in a naive Bayes classifier (R e1071). TCRdb reran the public reads through fastp at Q25 and MiXCR, keeping productive beta chains. Each entry merges the rows of one CDR3 protein and shows their most common DNA and genes. The V and J calls reflect TCRdb's pipeline rather than the authors' work. This sample gives under 350,000 distinct CDR3 sequences in total; 17% of them show up just once. Around 57% of the sample belongs to the ten largest clones.

The sequence was obtained from a woman aged 60-75 years with Graves' ophthalmopathy. Sequenced material: blood. Here the chain combines TRBV12-3 or TRBV12-4 and TRBJ1-1, with no confident D gene call. The nucleotide sequence is TGTGCCAGCAGTTCGCCGGGCAAAGGAGACACTGAAGCTTTCTTT. This encodes CASSSPGKGDTEAFF.